Listed below are T cell receptor beta chains from one sample, sequenced in a study of CD8 T cells in ankylosing spondylitis. MiXCR, run by TCRdb on the 5' RACE reads, gives a single entry per CDR3 protein. This table holds 250,000 or so distinct CDR3 sequences, 15% to 20% found once. Sequencing was carried out using blood, either unsorted or a sorted T cell fraction (not recorded which). All receptors come from a male donor with ankylosing spondylitis or in good health (not recorded which). The CDR3 runs from the conserved cysteine through the conserved F or W. The D gene is left open where the match is weak. Clone size appears in some rows only: once, few, many, or a class for an expanded clone.

D	V	size	J	DNA	CDR3
TRBD2	TRBV6-1	.	TRBJ2-3	TGTGCCAGCAGTGGACGGGGGGGAGAGGCAGATACGCAGTATTTT	CASSGRGGEADTQYF
TRBD2	TRBV12-3/TRBV12-4	.	TRBJ2-5	TGTGCCAGCAACGCGGGACTAACACAAGAGACCCAGTACTTC	CASNAGLTQETQYF
TRBD2	TRBV6-5	.	TRBJ2-1	TGTGCCAGCAGCTATGGGACTAGCGGCTCCTCCTACAATGAGCAGTTCTTC	CASSYGTSGSSYNEQFF
.	TRBV29-1	.	TRBJ2-3	TGCAGCGTTGAAGATGGACTGACAGATACGCAGTATTTT	CSVEDGLTDTQYF
TRBD1	TRBV12-3/TRBV12-4	few	TRBJ2-1	TGTGCCAGCGGACAGGGGGCCAGGAATGAGCAGTTCTTC	CASGQGARNEQFF
TRBD2	TRBV12-3/TRBV12-4	few	TRBJ2-1	TGTGCCAGCACCCCCGTTAGCGGGAGGAATGAGCAGTTCTTC	CASTPVSGRNEQFF
.	TRBV4-1	many	TRBJ2-4	TGCGCCAGCAGCCTTTTGACAGGAAACATTCAGTACTTC	CASSLLTGNIQYF
.	TRBV6-1	few	TRBJ2-1	TGTGCCAGCAAGGAATTAGCAGCCTACAATGAGCAGTTCTTC	CASKELAAYNEQFF
.	TRBV27	few	TRBJ2-1	TGTGCCAGCAGTTTGACCGGACCGAGCTCCTACAATGAGCAGTTCTTC	CASSLTGPSSYNEQFF
TRBD1	TRBV7-9	few	TRBJ1-2	TGTGCCAGCAGCCCAGGGACAGGGAGGGACACCTTC	CASSPGTGRDTF
.	TRBV20-1	.	TRBJ2-7	TGCAGTGCTAGGGCGGTCTACGAGCAGTACTTC	CSARAVYEQYF
.	TRBV7-3	many	TRBJ2-1	TGTGCCAGCAGCCCCGACCTAGTGAACTCCTACAATGAGCAGTTCTTC	CASSPDLVNSYNEQFF
TRBD2	TRBV5-1	.	TRBJ2-2	TGCGCCAGCAGCCGGCTACTAGCGGGAAATCCGAACACCGGGGAGCTGTTTTTT	CASSRLLAGNPNTGELFF
.	TRBV30	.	TRBJ2-7	TGTGCCTGGAGTGTTGACGGATACGAGCAGTACTTC	CAWSVDGYEQYF
.	TRBV7-9	few	TRBJ2-3	TGTGCCAGCAGCTTAGTTATAGCGGAGCTCACAGATACGCAGTATTTT	CASSLVIAELTDTQYF
.	TRBV20-1	.	TRBJ2-7	TGCAGTGCGGCAGACAGGACTAGCTCCTACGAGCAGTACTTC	CSAADRTSSYEQYF
TRBD1	TRBV12-3/TRBV12-4	many	TRBJ2-7	TGTGCCAGCCGGGACAGGTTAACCTACGAGCAGTACTTC	CASRDRLTYEQYF
.	TRBV5-1	.	TRBJ2-7	TGCGCCAGCAGCTTGCGACCTATCTACGAGCAGTACTTC	CASSLRPIYEQYF
TRBD2	TRBV5-1	many	TRBJ2-3	TGCGCCAGCAGCTTGACGCCTAGCGGCGTCACAGATACGCAGTATTTT	CASSLTPSGVTDTQYF
TRBD2	TRBV29-1	few	TRBJ2-1	TGCAGCGCCCTTGGGGGGGGGAAGAGCTCCTACAATGAGCAGTTCTTC	CSALGGGKSSYNEQFF
.	TRBV20-1	few	TRBJ2-7	TGCAGTGCTAGAGATCCTACAGAACTTTACGAGCAGTACTTC	CSARDPTELYEQYF
TRBD2	TRBV29-1	.	TRBJ2-5	TGCAGCGTTGAATCGGCGGCGGGAGGGCAAGAGACCCAGTACTTC	CSVESAAGGQETQYF
.	TRBV27	.	TRBJ2-2	TGTGCCAGCAGTTTGGGGGATCAGTGGGGCACCGGGGAGCTGTTTTTT	CASSLGDQWGTGELFF
.	TRBV29-1	many	TRBJ2-1	TGCAGCGTTGAGCGTTTAAGCTCCTACAATGAGCAGTTCTTC	CSVERLSSYNEQFF
.	TRBV19	.	TRBJ1-5	TGTGCCAGTAGTATAGACAGTCAACTTAATCAGCCCCAGCATTTT	CASSIDSQLNQPQHF
.	TRBV6-1	few	TRBJ1-1	TGTGCCAGCGCAGGGACACCGACGAACACTGAAGCTTTCTTT	CASAGTPTNTEAFF
TRBD1	TRBV4-3	many	TRBJ1-4	TGCGCCAGCAGCCAAGATGGGGCCGGACAGGGTTACGAAAAACTGTTTTTT	CASSQDGAGQGYEKLFF
TRBD2	TRBV4-1	many	TRBJ2-3	TGCGCCAGCAGTCATAGCGGGGGCACAGATACGCAGTATTTT	CASSHSGGTDTQYF
.	TRBV4-1	many	TRBJ2-5	TGCGCCAGCAGCCTATATCTGGGGCAGAGCCACCAAGAGACCCAGTACTTC	CASSLYLGQSHQETQYF
.	TRBV7-9	.	TRBJ1-1	TGTGCCAGCAGCGAAAATAGCCCTGAAGCTTTCTTT	CASSENSPEAFF
.	TRBV6-5	few	TRBJ2-3	TGTGCCAGCAGTTACTCGGGGACGAGCACAGATACGCAGTATTTT	CASSYSGTSTDTQYF
.	TRBV27	.	TRBJ2-7	TGTGCCAGCAGCCTTAGGGGTATCTACGAGCAGTACTTC	CASSLRGIYEQYF
.	TRBV25-1	few	TRBJ2-7	TGTGCCAGCACAACACGGGGGAGCCCCTACGAGCAGTACTTC	CASTTRGSPYEQYF
.	TRBV7-9	.	TRBJ2-1	TGTGCCAGCAGCCCCGGGAGTTACCTTTACAATGAGCAGTTCTTC	CASSPGSYLYNEQFF
.	TRBV12-3/TRBV12-4	few	TRBJ1-1	TGTGCCAGCAGTTGGCCGCGCACTGAAGCTTTCTTT	CASSWPRTEAFF
.	TRBV7-8	.	TRBJ2-7	TGTGCCAGCAGCTTAGAGAGTTGGGTAGGATACGAGCAGTACTTC	CASSLESWVGYEQYF
.	TRBV7-9	.	TRBJ2-5	TGTGCCAGCAGGGAGGGACAGATCGTGTACCAAGAGACCCAGTACTTC	CASREGQIVYQETQYF
.	TRBV9	.	TRBJ1-5	TGTGCCAGCAGCGCTGGTCGGGGGCAGCCCCAGCATTTT	CASSAGRGQPQHF
.	TRBV18	.	TRBJ2-1	TGTGCCAGCTCACCAATAGGGTTCAGTGAGCAGTTCTTC	CASSPIGFSEQFF
.	TRBV3-1	.	TRBJ2-1	TGTGCCAGCAGCCAAGTAGCGGCCTACTACAATGAGCAGTTCTTC	CASSQVAAYYNEQFF
TRBD1	TRBV7-9	.	TRBJ2-5	TGTGCCAGCAGCTTAGGACAGGGGGCGAGGAAGACCCAGTACTTC	CASSLGQGARKTQYF
TRBD2	TRBV28	.	TRBJ2-1	TGTGCCAGCAGTTCGGAGACTAGCTTCTCCTACAATGAGCAGTTCTTC	CASSSETSFSYNEQFF
TRBD2	TRBV24-1	many	TRBJ2-1	TGTGCCACCAGTGCTCCTAGCGGGAATGAGCAGTTCTTC	CATSAPSGNEQFF
TRBD2	TRBV29-1	.	TRBJ2-2	TGCAGCGTTGAGTTCCGCGGGAGGGGCGGGGAGCTGTTTTTT	CSVEFRGRGGELFF
.	TRBV7-4	few	TRBJ2-7	TGTGCCAGCAGCGCAGCCGGGGTCCAAGAGAACGAGCAGTACTTC	CASSAAGVQENEQYF
TRBD1	TRBV29-1	.	TRBJ2-7	TGCAGCGTTGAAGATGCGACAGGGGGCTACGAGCAGTACTTC	CSVEDATGGYEQYF
.	TRBV19	.	TRBJ2-7	TGTGCCAGTAGTATAGGTGGGATCCTGGGGGAGCAGTACTTC	CASSIGGILGEQYF
.	TRBV12-3/TRBV12-4	few	TRBJ1-2	TGTGCCAGCAGTACCGGGGGCTATGGCTACACCTTC	CASSTGGYGYTF
.	TRBV5-6	few	TRBJ1-4	TGTGCCAGCAGTTACCCCGGTACGGAACTGTTTTTT	CASSYPGTELFF
TRBD2	TRBV20-1	.	TRBJ2-3	TGCAGTGCTACCGGGACTAGCGGGGAACCAGATACGCAGTATTTT	CSATGTSGEPDTQYF
TRBD2	TRBV2	few	TRBJ2-3	TGTGCCAGCAGTGAACTAGCGGGAGGTATGGATACGCAGTATTTT	CASSELAGGMDTQYF